The source of this TCR beta chain is a study of technical replicates of blood from a few donors. The CDR3 runs 16 residues. The germline V gene has CDR1 SGHRS and CDR2 YFSETQ. V trimming: 3 bases; J trimming: 4 bases; junction bases outside the gene matches: 7. Profiling relied on immunoSEQ multiplex PCR, and the TCRdb table lists in-frame clones only, not all of them. This table has 80,000 or so clones, more than 95% appearing once. The J gene is TRBJ2-3, the V gene TRBV5-1; 11 bases are shared with TRBD2. Sequences were obtained from T cells isolated from PBMCs. The receptor's source is a human donor in good health. CDR3 residues: CASSSPLAGVADTQYF. As DNA, the CDR3 is TGCGCCAGCAGCTCCCCACTAGCGGGAGTCGCAGATACGCAGTATTTT.